The rows below give T cell receptor beta chains drawn from one sample of a study of shared clonotypes between healthy human individuals. This table comes from immunoSEQ multiplex PCR, and its TCRdb copy is limited to in-frame clones, with some not included. In the table there are around 2,100,000 clones, just under 95% of which are singletons. The sequenced sample consisted of naive CD8+ T cells sorted from blood. These receptors all come from a man between 18 and 29 years old in good health. Each CDR3 is given with its conserved first and last residue. The D gene is left open where the match is weak. Rows may omit the clone size; those that give it use once, few, many or a size class.

>TRBJ2-7|-|TRBV9|once
TGTGCCAGCAGCGTAGGTGGCTCCACCTACGAGCAGTACTTC
CASSVGGSTYEQYF
>TRBJ2-7|-|TRBV6-5|-
TGTGCCAGCAGTTACTCCGAAGGGAGCGAGCAGTACTTC
CASSYSEGSEQYF
>TRBJ2-7|-|TRBV28|-
TGTGCCAGCTGCCTTCCCGGCTACGAGCAGTACTTC
CASCLPGYEQYF
>TRBJ2-1|-|TRBV4-3|-
TGCGCCAGCAGCCAAGTAGCAGGCGACTCCTACAATGAGCAGTTCTTC
CASSQVAGDSYNEQFF
>TRBJ2-7|-|TRBV20-1|-
TGCAGTGCTAGACCCCCTACGGGGCAGTACTTC
CSARPPTGQYF
>TRBJ1-1|-|TRBV28|-
TGTGCCAGCAGTTTGGTGGCCGCGGACACTGAAGCTTTCTTT
CASSLVAADTEAFF
>TRBJ2-3|TRBD1|TRBV2|-
TGTGCCAGCATTACGGGACAGGGTCCAGATACGCAGTATTTT
CASITGQGPDTQYF
>TRBJ1-2|TRBD1|TRBV25-1|-
TGTGCCAGCAGTGAATATGGGGACAGGGGGCTCGGCTACACCTTC
CASSEYGDRGLGYTF
>TRBJ2-5|TRBD1|TRBV5-1|-
TGCGCCAGCAGCCAAACCGGACAGGGGATAAGATTCCAAGAGACCCAGTACTTC
CASSQTGQGIRFQETQYF
>TRBJ2-3|TRBD2|TRBV6-6|-
TGTGCCAGCAGTTACTCAATCGGGGGGGCGGGAGATACGCAGTATTTT
CASSYSIGGAGDTQYF
>TRBJ2-3|-|TRBV5-6|-
TGTGCCAGCAGCCCAGAGAGGTCTCTGCGAGATACGCAGTATTTT
CASSPERSLRDTQYF
>TRBJ2-7|-|TRBV27|-
TGTGCCAGCAGACAGGGCTACGAGCAGTACTTC
CASRQGYEQYF
>TRBJ2-7|TRBD2|TRBV7-6|-
TGTGCCAGCAGCTTATCCCTTACCGGGACTAGCGTTAACGAGCAGTACTTC
CASSLSLTGTSVNEQYF
>TRBJ2-6|-|TRBV7-9|-
TGTGCCAGCAGCGTGGCACAGGGCCCCTGGAGCTCTGGGGCCAACGTCCTGACTTTC
CASSVAQGPWSSGANVLTF
>TRBJ2-1|TRBD2|TRBV30|-
TGTGCCTGGCAGACTAGCGGATCCTACAATGAGCAGTTCTTC
CAWQTSGSYNEQFF
>TRBJ1-1|TRBD1|TRBV28|-
TGTGCCACCTTGGACAGGGCCCTGAACACTGAAGCTTTCTTT
CATLDRALNTEAFF
>TRBJ2-7|TRBD2|TRBV10-2|-
TGCGCCAGCAGTGCTGCGGGAGTAGTCTACGAGCAGTACTTC
CASSAAGVVYEQYF
>TRBJ2-3|TRBD2|TRBV9|-
TGTGCCAGCAGCCCTCAACTAGCGGGGGGCACAGATACGCAGTATTTT
CASSPQLAGGTDTQYF
>TRBJ2-7|-|TRBV5-6|-
TGTGCCAGCAGCCGTATTCCCTACGAGCAGTACTTC
CASSRIPYEQYF
>TRBJ2-3|-|TRBV6-5|-
TGTGCCAGCAGCCGCCTTGGGGGACCCACAGATACGCAGTATTTT
CASSRLGGPTDTQYF
>TRBJ1-2|TRBD1|TRBV6-1|-
TGTGCCAGCAGTGAAGCGGACAGGAACCTACTCTATGGCTACACCTTC
CASSEADRNLLYGYTF
>TRBJ2-7|TRBD1|TRBV7-9|-
TGTGCCAGCAGCCCGGGACAGGGTATAGACGAGCAGTACTTC
CASSPGQGIDEQYF